Below, one T cell receptor (beta chain) is given with its context. This specimen belongs to a study of CXCR3-negative and CXCR3-positive naive CD8 T cells. 5' RACE with UMI labels generated the TRB cDNA libraries. TCRdb derives one entry per CDR3 protein from the 5' RACE reads, leaving out DNA. The sample totals about 130,000 distinct CDR3 sequences. Sequencing was done on a sample of naive CXCR3- CD8+ T cells from blood. Stated subset: CD45RO-CCR7+CD27+CD95- naive CD8+ T cells lacking CXCR3 (TNR3-). The source of this sequence is a human donor in good health. Some clones in this sample may be carry-over from other donors' samples.

The CDR3 protein is CASKDSSYNEQFF. The rearrangement joins TRBV14 to TRBJ2-1. The CDR3 length is 13 residues. Germline lookup yields CDR1 SGHDN and CDR2 FVKESK.